The 16 T cell receptor beta chains reported below all come from one sample, sequenced in a study of blood T cell repertoires in COVID-19. This table comes from immunoSEQ multiplex PCR, and its TCRdb copy is limited to in-frame clones, with some not included. The sample consists of over 150,000 clones, roughly 80% of them appearing once. Specimen: peripheral blood. The receptors come from a man between 65 and 85 years old with active or convalescent COVID-19.

This rearrangement joins TRBV6-5 to TRBJ1-2; 11 nucleotides line up with TRBD1. The length of the CDR3 is 15 residues. V shed 6 bases, J shed 8 bases, and the junction held 11 bases outside the gene matches. CDR1 is MNHEY, CDR2 SVGAGI, per germline. The DNA of the CDR3 is TGTGCCAGCAGCAACCCGGGACAGGGGGTTGAAGGCTACACCTTC. Translation gives CASSNPGQGVEGYTF.

V usage is TRBV5-1 and J usage is TRBJ1-6; no reliable D call. The V and J ends lost 0 bases and 4 bases respectively, with 8 bases between them. This CDR3 spans 15 amino acids. Germline V CDR1 and CDR2: SGHRS, YFSETQ. CDR3 in DNA: TGCGCCAGCAGCTTGGAGCTAATGTATAATTCACCCCTCCACTTT. It specifies CASSLELMYNSPLHF.

The chain combines TRBV19 with TRBJ2-3, with a weak D call TRBD2 (5 bases). Germline V gives CDR1 LNHDA, CDR2 SQIVND (reference sequence). Trimming left V 6 bases short and J 2 bases short, with 12 bases between. The CDR3 has 14 amino acids. The DNA for the CDR3 is TGTGCCAGTAGACCAACGGGAAACACAGATACGCAGTATTTT. Translated, it gives CASRPTGNTDTQYF.

This rearrangement joins TRBV3-1 (or the pseudogene TRBV3-2) to TRBJ1-2; no reliable D call. V was pared by 4 bases and J by 6 bases, with 15 bases between. Germline V gives CDR1 LGHDT, CDR2 YNNKEL (reference sequence). CDR3 length: 14 amino acids. The CDR3 DNA reads TGTGCCAGCAGCCTTCGGACGGAGGCAGATGGCTACACCTTC. Its protein is CASSLRTEADGYTF.

This chain connects TRBV28 to TRBJ1-4; no clear D. Deletions cut 6 bases from V and 8 bases from J, with 16 bases between. The length of the CDR3 is 14 residues. The germline gives CDR1 MDHEN, CDR2 SYDVKM. The CDR3 nucleotides read TGTGCCAGCAGCCGGCCGGGGAAGGACGAAAAACTGTTTTTT. Its protein product is CASSRPGKDEKLFF.

This sequence joins TRBV5-4 and TRBJ2-5, with 7 bases aligning to TRBD1. The CDR3 has 13 amino acids. The V segment lost 4 bases and the J segment 5 bases; nucleotides outside the gene matches: 5. Germline V CDR1 and CDR2: SGHNT, YYREEE (reference sequence). CDR3 sequence (DNA): TGTGCCAGCAGCGAGGGGGCCGGGGAGACCCAGTACTTC. Protein product: CASSEGAGETQYF.

V and J are TRBV2 and TRBJ2-2; D is undetermined. Germline V gene lookup returns CDR1 SNHLY and CDR2 FYNNEI. Trimming took 4 bases from V and 1 from J, leaving 10 bases between them. The CDR3 contains 15 residues. CDR3 amino acids: CASSVSRGNTGELFF. For the CDR3, the DNA is TGTGCCAGCAGTGTCTCGCGAGGGAACACCGGGGAGCTGTTTTTT.

This clone has at least ten counts. The chain employs TRBV5-1 and TRBJ2-7; possible D gene TRBD1, 6 bases. V was pared by 3 bases and J by 5 bases, with 12 bases between. Germline CDR1 is SGHRS and CDR2 is YFSETQ. The CDR3 is 13 amino acids. CDR3 bases: TGCGCCAGCAGCTCCAGGGGACGGGACGAGCAGTACTTC. This gives the protein CASSSRGRDEQYF.

The rearrangement links TRBV4-1 to TRBJ1-6; D ambiguous. The V end lost 1 base, the J end lost 5 bases, and 24 bases lay between the germline ends. Germline V gene sequence: CDR1 MGHRA, CDR2 YSYEKL. This CDR3 is 20 amino acids long. The CDR3 DNA reads as TGCGCCAGCAGCCAAGCCTCAATTTTCCCCTCTTCACTAAATAATTCACCCCTCCACTTT. The encoded protein is CASSQASIFPSSLNNSPLHF.

A few counts support this clone. The rearrangement uses TRBV11-2 and TRBJ1-1; D is perhaps TRBD1 (6 bases). The ends were cut back, 8 bases at V and 0 bases at J, with 10 bases in the middle. This CDR3 region has 13 residues. Germline CDR1 and CDR2: SGHAT and FQNNGV. The DNA of the CDR3 is TGTGCCAGCCGCAGGGGCGTGAACACTGAAGCTTTCTTT. Translating gives CASRRGVNTEAFF.

As to this clone: Other DNA sequences in this specimen translate into the identical CDR3. This sequence joins TRBV20-1 and TRBJ2-3; D unresolved. V was cut by 5 bases and J by 2 bases, with 5 bases left in between. The germline CDR1 and CDR2 sequences are DFQATT and SNEGSKA (reference sequence). This CDR3 is built from 11 residues. CDR3 DNA: TGCAGTGCTTATTCCACAGATACGCAGTATTTT. Residues: CSAYSTDTQYF.

J is TRBJ1-4 and V is TRBV4-1; TRBD1 matches at 7 bases. The germline V gene has CDR1 MGHRA and CDR2 YSYEKL. The CDR3 contains 16 residues. With 2 bases clipped from V and 3 bases from J, the junction kept 6 bases outside the gene matches. In DNA form, the CDR3 reads TGCGCCAGCAGCCAACGTGGCGACAGGGCTAATGAAAAACTGTTTTTT. As protein: CASSQRGDRANEKLFF.

This chain joins TRBV9 and TRBJ1-6; TRBD1 matches at 7 bases. Germline loops: CDR1 SGDLS, CDR2 YYNGEE. The CDR3 extends over 14 amino acids. V lost 5 bases and J lost 2; bases outside the gene matches: 1. CDR3 residues: CASSGTAYNSPLHF. The DNA for the CDR3 is TGTGCCAGCAGTGGGACAGCCTATAATTCACCCCTCCACTTT.

This clone was detected a few times. The DNA of the CDR3 is TGTGCAGCCGGTCCCTCCTACGAGCAGTACTTC. Amino acids: CAAGPSYEQYF. V usage is TRBV6-5 and J usage is TRBJ2-7; D unresolved. The CDR3 extends over 11 amino acids. CDR1 is MNHEY and CDR2 is SVGAGI in the germline V gene.

The chain links TRBV18 to TRBJ2-5; 11 nucleotides line up with TRBD2. CDR3 length: 15 residues. J was trimmed by 8 bases and V by 3 bases; bases with no gene match: 8. Germline V gene sequence: CDR1 KGHSH, CDR2 LQKENI. The CDR3 nucleotides are TGTGCCAGCTCACCCGACCTAGCGGGGGGTCGCACCCAGTACTTC. Encoded protein: CASSPDLAGGRTQYF. Full variable domain (missing parts from reference TRBV18 and TRBJ2-5): NAGVMQNPRHLVRRRGQEARLRCSPMKGHSHVYWYRQLPEEGLKFMVYLQKENIIDESGMPKERFSAEFPKEGPSILRIQQVVRGDSAAYFCASSPDLAGGRTQYFGPGTRLLVL.

The chain is built from TRBV10-3 and TRBJ2-4, with 8 bases identical to TRBD1. In germline, CDR1 is ENHRY, CDR2 SYGVKD. The V gene end was trimmed by 3 bases and the J gene end by 4 bases; junction bases not matched to a gene: 11. The CDR3 totals 17 residues. CDR3: CAISEQGDPLFKNIQYF. The CDR3 DNA reads TGTGCCATCAGTGAACAGGGGGACCCCCTATTTAAAAACATTCAGTACTTC.